The 19 T cell receptor beta chains reported below all come from one sample, sequenced in a study of cytomegalovirus exposure and HLA in healthy donors. PCR involved 60 Vbeta and 13 Jbeta primers. Clones were sequenced by immunoSEQ multiplex PCR, and TCRdb holds only the in-frame ones, with some missing. The table for this sample gives approximately 200,000 clones. Input material: PBMCs. Receptor source: a boy between 5 and 17 years old in good health and CMV-seronegative.

The rearrangement uses TRBV4-1 and TRBJ2-7; 7 bases line up with TRBD2. The V gene's germline CDR1 is MGHRA and CDR2 YSYEKL. The CDR3 runs 16 residues. V lost 1 base to trimming and J lost 1 base; unmatched junction nucleotides: 7. DNA of the CDR3: TGCGCCAGCAGCCAAGTTTCGGGGGGACTGTCCTACGAGCAGTACTTC. This codes for CASSQVSGGLSYEQYF.

The chain carries TRBV28 and TRBJ1-5; unclear D gene. The CDR3 loop spans 17 amino acids. Germline CDR1 MDHEN, CDR2 SYDVKM. With 6 bases removed from V and 1 base from J, the gap between germline ends came to 19 bases. The CDR3 DNA follows: TGTGCCAGCAGCTACCCCGTCAAAAAATGGAGCAATCAGCCCCAGCATTTT. The encoded protein is CASSYPVKKWSNQPQHF.

The gene calls are TRBV28 and TRBJ1-1; possibly TRBD1 for D (6 bases). V lost 11 bases, J lost 4 bases, and 17 bases lay in between. This CDR3 has 13 amino acids. The germline V gene encodes CDR1 MDHEN and CDR2 SYDVKM. The CDR3 DNA reads as TGTGCCGGTAAACAGGGAGACGGCACTGAAGCTTTCTTT. Translating it yields CAGKQGDGTEAFF.

The chain is built from TRBV9 and TRBJ2-5, with TRBD2 identical over 7 bases. The CDR3 is 15 residues long. Trimming at V came to 0 bases and at J to 1 base, leaving 3 bases not matched to a gene. Looked up from germline, CDR1 is SGDLS and CDR2 is YYNGEE. CDR3 region: CASSVAAGLQETQYF. For the CDR3, the DNA is TGTGCCAGCAGCGTAGCAGCGGGGCTCCAAGAGACCCAGTACTTC.

The chain carries TRBV30 and TRBJ2-3; TRBD2 might be the D (6 bases). The CDR3 consists of 13 residues. Germline V lookup: CDR1 GTSNPN, CDR2 SVGIG (reference sequence). Trimming left V 1 base short and J 7 bases short, with 12 bases between. CDR3 protein: CAWSGIGGNTQYF. For the CDR3, the DNA is TGTGCCTGGAGTGGTATCGGGGGAAATACGCAGTATTTT.

The V call is TRBV28, the J call TRBJ1-1; a possible D gene is TRBD1 (5 bases). Germline V gene sequence: CDR1 MDHEN, CDR2 SYDVKM. The V and J ends lost 4 bases and 2 bases respectively, with 17 bases between them. The CDR3 is 16 amino acids. CDR3 nucleotides: TGTGCCAGCAGTTCCGGCCAATACAGGCAAAACACTGAAGCTTTCTTT. It encodes CASSSGQYRQNTEAFF. The full variable domain, completed using reference TRBV28 and TRBJ1-1, is DVKVTQSSRYLVKRTGEKVFLECVQDMDHENMFWYRQDPGLGLRLIYFSYDVKMKEKGDIPEGYSVSREKKERFSLILESASTNQTSMYLCASSSGQYRQNTEAFFGQGTRLTVV.

The chain couples TRBV7-3 to TRBJ2-1; the match to TRBD2 covers 7 bases. Germline values: CDR1 SGHTA, CDR2 FQGTGA. The CDR3 spans 13 residues. With V trimmed by 5 bases and J by 2 bases, 0 bases remained unmatched. This CDR3 reads CASSAGAYNEQFF. CDR3 DNA sequence: TGTGCCAGCAGCGCGGGGGCCTACAATGAGCAGTTCTTC.

V is TRBV11-3 and J is TRBJ2-4; TRBD1 might be the D (5 bases). The CDR3 extends over 14 amino acids. The V gene lost 1 base and the J gene lost 6 bases, with 10 bases spanning the gap. Germline V gene sequence: CDR1 SGHNT, CDR2 YENEEA. The CDR3 protein is CASSLAGLGNIQYF. The CDR3 DNA reads TGTGCCAGCAGCTTAGCAGGGTTAGGAAACATTCAGTACTTC. Combining the CDR3 with reference TRBV11-3 and TRBJ2-4 gives the whole variable domain EAGVVQSPRYKIIEKKQPVAFWCNPISGHNTLYWYLQNLGQGPELLIRYENEEAVDDSQLPKDRFSAERLKGVDSTLKIQPAELGDSAVYLCASSLAGLGNIQYFGAGTRLSVL.

This chain uses TRBV9 with TRBJ2-5; 8 nucleotides match TRBD2. The CDR3 length is 14 residues. Germline CDR1 reads SGDLS; CDR2 reads YYNGEE. Germline trimming cut 2 bases from V and 1 base from J; bases unmatched to any gene: 1. The CDR3, as DNA: TGTGCCAGCAGCGTCGGGGGGGCCCAAGAGACCCAGTACTTC. This gives the protein CASSVGGAQETQYF.

The V gene is TRBV30, the J gene TRBJ1-6; no reliable D call. The V gene's germline CDR1 is GTSNPN and CDR2 SVGIG (reference sequence). Trimming cost V 0 bases and J 6 bases, with 15 bases left between them. This CDR3 comprises 16 residues. DNA for the CDR3: TGTGCCTGGAGTGTACGATTCCGGGAGCCTAATTCACCCCTCCACTTT. As protein: CAWSVRFREPNSPLHF.

The V gene is TRBV6-5, the J gene TRBJ2-2; 8 bases are shared with TRBD1. The CDR3 extends over 13 amino acids. V was pared by 4 bases and J by 6 bases, with 1 base of the junction left unmatched. Germline V CDR1 and CDR2: MNHEY, SVGAGI. CDR3 bases: TGTGCCAGCAGTTCAGGGGGCCCCGGGGAGCTGTTTTTT. Translated, it gives CASSSGGPGELFF.

The chain has TRBV28 and TRBJ2-7; 7 bases align to TRBD1. V trimming: 5 bases; J trimming: 0 bases; junction bases outside the gene matches: 4. The CDR3 contains 14 residues. Germline V lookup: CDR1 MDHEN, CDR2 SYDVKM. The CDR3 nucleotides read TGTGCCAGCAGTCCCAGGACAGGCTCCTACGAGCAGTACTTC. This codes for CASSPRTGSYEQYF. The variable domain in full, completed from reference TRBV28 and TRBJ2-7, reads DVKVTQSSRYLVKRTGEKVFLECVQDMDHENMFWYRQDPGLGLRLIYFSYDVKMKEKGDIPEGYSVSREKKERFSLILESASTNQTSMYLCASSPRTGSYEQYFGPGTRLTVT.

The chain carries TRBV5-1 and TRBJ1-1; D call uncertain. Germline assignment: CDR1 SGHRS and CDR2 YFSETQ. The CDR3 spans 16 residues. V shed 4 bases and J shed 0 bases, with 16 bases lying between them. This CDR3 is CASSLRAQNMNTEAFF. In nucleotides, the CDR3 is TGCGCCAGCAGCCTGAGGGCCCAAAATATGAACACTGAAGCTTTCTTT. Supplemented by reference TRBV5-1 and TRBJ1-1, the full variable domain reads KAGVTQTPRYLIKTRGQQVTLSCSPISGHRSVSWYQQTPGQGLQFLFEYFSETQRNKGNFPGRFSGRQFSNSRSEMNVSTLELGDSALYLCASSLRAQNMNTEAFFGQGTRLTVV.

The chain employs TRBV7-9 and TRBJ1-2; possibly TRBD1 for D (6 bases). CDR1 is SEHNR, CDR2 FQNEAQ, per germline (reference sequence). The V end was cut by 4 bases, the J end by 8 bases, with 17 bases between. This CDR3 has 14 amino acids. The chain's CDR3 is CASSYRGAVGGYTF. The CDR3 coding sequence is TGTGCCAGCAGCTACCGGGGGGCGGTGGGAGGCTACACCTTC.

The chain combines TRBV5-1 with TRBJ1-1; unclear D gene. V dropped 0 bases and J dropped 4 bases, with 10 bases sitting between them. CDR1 and CDR2 (germline): SGHRS, YFSETQ. This CDR3 has 14 amino acids. Written as DNA, the CDR3 is TGCGCCAGCAGCTTGGTTCCAGAAACCACTGAAGCTTTCTTT. It encodes CASSLVPETTEAFF.

The chain carries TRBV7-6 and TRBJ1-2, with a possible D match to TRBD1 (5 bases). Germline lookup yields CDR1 SGHVS and CDR2 FNYEAQ. The CDR3 totals 13 residues. V lost 2 bases, J lost 5 bases, and 9 bases lay in between. CDR3: CASSLQGFYGYTF. For the CDR3, the DNA is TGTGCCAGCAGCTTACAGGGCTTTTATGGCTACACCTTC.

The chain combines TRBV28 with TRBJ1-6; no clear D gene. The V end was cut by 3 bases, the J end by 5 bases, with 14 bases between. In germline, CDR1 is MDHEN, CDR2 SYDVKM. There are 16 residues in the CDR3. CDR3 sequence reads: CASSFLTIENNSPLHF. CDR3 sequence (DNA): TGTGCCAGCAGTTTTTTGACAATAGAGAATAATTCACCCCTCCACTTT.

The V call is TRBV5-6, the J call TRBJ2-2, with D possibly TRBD1 on 5 matching bases. The V end was cut by 3 bases, the J end by 1 base, with 16 bases between. Germline CDR1 and CDR2: SGHDT and YYEEEE. CDR3 length: 17 amino acids. The CDR3 nucleotides read TGTGCCAGCAGCTCTAGACAGCCCTTACTGAACACCGGGGAGCTGTTTTTT. Its translation: CASSSRQPLLNTGELFF.

V gene TRBV29-1 combines with J gene TRBJ2-1; the match to TRBD1 covers 9 bases. From germline, CDR1 is SQVTM and CDR2 ANQGSEA. With V trimmed by 3 bases and J by 4 bases, 4 bases remained unmatched. The CDR3 extends over 14 amino acids. Written as DNA, the CDR3 is TGCAGCGTTGAGCCGGGACAGGGTTACAATGAGCAGTTCTTC. This translates into CSVEPGQGYNEQFF.